This note documents a single T cell receptor (beta chain) sequence. Its binding antigen is unknown. No much larger clonotype is one base removed from it; base qualities were not supplied. Using the deep immunoSEQ assay, TCR CDR3 regions were amplified from genomic DNA by multiplex PCR. Genomic DNA extracted from each cell subset was distributed evenly over all wells of several immunoSEQ 96-well plates, and each plate served as one replicate. For sorted subsets, each replicate PCR was loaded with 150 to 250 ng genomic DNA, equivalent to about 33,000 T cell genomes. Purified libraries were quantified with a Qubit 3.0 fluorometer, sized on a Bioanalyzer 2100, and re-quantified with the KAPA Library Quantification kit. A separate single-read 150-cycle Illumina NextSeq 550 flow cell was used to sequence each immunoSEQ 96-well plate. In the paper's pipeline: Because the immunoSEQ output held only junctional sequences and lacked quality scores, the filtering could not match the filtering applied to full-length reads. Sequences were annotated with PyIR, a Python wrapper for IgBLAST v1.9, and V/J genes and CDR3 were assigned using IMGT germline references. Reads with weak V/J assignments (E-value above 1e-6), missing CDR3, stop codons, out-of-frame junctions, or ambiguous translated residues were removed. A V3J clonotype was defined by an identical inferred V gene, J gene, and CDR3 amino acid sequence. To compute the percentage overlap between repertoires, the number of shared unique clonotypes was divided by the size of the smaller repertoire. Repertoire richness was assessed with RTK rarefaction, the Chao1 estimator, and Recon v2.1 estimates of unobserved clonotypes. Generation probabilities were computed with OLGA for all TCRbeta clonotypes obtained by the gDNA method from a handful of donors. What TCRdb holds here is the immuneACCESS table cut down to in-frame rearrangements. Part of the clones is not present; checked against another copy, under half of the missing clones reflect an unresolved V gene, and the others are unexplained. The DNA was the basis for D and trimming; V, J and clone size are from that table. Across this sample there are over a million clones, with about 80% seen only once. The ten largest clones represent approximately 1.5% of the sample.

CDR3 length: 13 amino acids, cysteine to phenylalanine. Only the CDR3 part of the read is kept: 39 bases, read in frame from the first base. The CDR1 and CDR2 encoded by the germline V gene are MNHEY and SVGAGI. V loses 0 bases, J loses 5 bases, and the germline ends lie 7 bases apart. This record belongs to a study of shared clonotypes between healthy human individuals (dated by TCRdb to about 2020). Regarding the study in general: A couple of women and a few men aged 18 to 49 years were included in the cohort. Each donor's leukapheresis produced roughly between roughly 0.9 and 9 billion PBMCs. Blood TCR repertoires of five healthy adults were deeply sequenced to estimate repertoire size and the extent of clonotype sharing between individuals. For each donor, three plates each were used for CD4 naive and CD4 memory, two plates were used for CD8 naive, and one plate was used for CD8 memory. To increase sequencing depth and limit assay-specific biases, TCR repertoire library preparation and sequencing were carried out by different laboratories using diverse techniques.

The donors were healthy, HIV-negative adults with no recently reported acute infections or vaccinations. Only Caucasian adults living in Nashville, Tennessee, USA were represented among the donors. Magnetic negative selection was used to enrich CD4+ T cells, after which naive cells were positively selected on CD45RA and the negative fraction became the memory subset. Blood was obtained by leukapheresis, after which PBMCs were separated by Ficoll-Histopaque density gradient centrifugation and cryopreserved in liquid nitrogen vapor phase. Analytical flow cytometry was used to check the purity and quantity of every magnetically sorted T cell population. Each sorted fraction had its genomic DNA isolated and then quantified by UV absorbance on a Nanodrop 2000c. General conclusions and limits of the study: Naive subsets generally had larger estimated clonotype richness than memory subsets. Even with the large sequencing depth, rarefaction of the sorted-subset datasets indicated that sequencing was incomplete. Based on pairwise subsampling, the degree of clonotype sharing among donors was expected to be affected by sequencing depth. Compared with non-shared clonotypes, clonotypes shared by all four sorted-subset donors had higher generation probabilities. Sharing across a few donors was observed for approximately 4.6% of naive CD4, less than 4% of naive CD8, 2% to 2.5% of memory CD4, and about 0.38% of memory CD8 clonotypes. Because the study included only a small number of donors, the genetic and exposure-history diversity represented was limited. Sampling was restricted to blood, and TCR repertoires in tissue are likely to differ from TCR repertoires in blood.

This sequence was found in a man younger than 35 in good health. Sequenced sample: memory CD4+ T cells sorted from blood. This sample's cell subset or site label indicates: CD45RA-negative fraction. This chain is built from TRBV6-5 and TRBJ1-1, with the D segment identity uncertain. This receptor has the CDR3 CASSYSDRTEAFF. The DNA sequence reads TGTGCCAGCAGTTACTCGGATAGGACTGAAGCTTTCTTT.